This is a list of T cell receptor beta chains from one sample in a study of T cell repertoires in cytomegalovirus infection. No antigen has been identified for these receptors. Each CDR3 protein is one row after TCRdb ran MiXCR on the reads. The repertoire holds tens of thousands of distinct CDR3 sequences, with around half as singletons. Sample: CD8+ T cells from cultured PBMCs, taken from culture after CMV antigen stimulation. The receptors stem from a human donor in good health (CMV status not recorded). Some clones in this sample may be carry-over from other donors' samples. The CDR3 runs from the conserved cysteine through the conserved F or W. Fields, in order: clone size, J gene, V gene, D gene, CDR3 protein, CDR3 DNA. A D gene is named only where the DNA matches it firmly. A row's size may be missing; if present it is once, few, many or a size class.

clone size: .; J gene: TRBJ2-1; V gene: TRBV7-9; D gene: TRBD2; CDR3 protein: CASSSTTSGRALNEQFF; CDR3 DNA: TGTGCCAGCAGCTCTACGACTAGCGGGAGGGCCTTAAATGAGCAGTTCTTC
clone size: few; J gene: TRBJ1-1; V gene: TRBV7-6; D gene: TRBD1; CDR3 protein: CASSLDGQGGNTEAFF; CDR3 DNA: TGTGCCAGCAGCTTAGACGGACAGGGAGGAAACACTGAAGCTTTCTTT
clone size: few; J gene: TRBJ2-7; V gene: TRBV7-9; D gene: .; CDR3 protein: CASSAGQLATYEQYF; CDR3 DNA: TGTGCCAGCAGCGCGGGACAGCTGGCCACCTACGAGCAGTACTTC
clone size: .; J gene: TRBJ1-2; V gene: TRBV7-3; D gene: .; CDR3 protein: CASSFPETPRVGYTF; CDR3 DNA: TGTGCCAGCAGCTTTCCCGAGACTCCCCGGGTTGGCTACACCTTC
clone size: .; J gene: TRBJ2-2; V gene: TRBV12-5; D gene: .; CDR3 protein: CASGLVAGPNTGELFF; CDR3 DNA: TGTGCTAGTGGTTTGGTAGCAGGCCCAAACACCGGGGAGCTGTTTTTT
clone size: .; J gene: TRBJ2-3; V gene: TRBV7-9; D gene: .; CDR3 protein: CASSNRGGAPPPADTQYF; CDR3 DNA: TGTGCCAGCAGCAACCGGGGCGGGGCCCCCCCCCCCGCAGATACGCAGTATTTT
clone size: .; J gene: TRBJ2-1; V gene: TRBV27; D gene: TRBD2; CDR3 protein: CASSPPGLRQKFF; CDR3 DNA: TGTGCCAGCAGTCCCCCGGGACTAAGGCAGAAGTTCTTC
clone size: .; J gene: TRBJ1-5; V gene: TRBV7-9; D gene: .; CDR3 protein: CASSLGTWGNQPQHF; CDR3 DNA: TGTGCCAGCAGCTTAGGGACATGGGGCAATCAGCCCCAGCATTTT
clone size: .; J gene: TRBJ2-2; V gene: TRBV7-6; D gene: .; CDR3 protein: CASSPTLSGNTGELFF; CDR3 DNA: TGTGCCAGCAGCCCCACCCTGAGCGGTAACACCGGGGAGCTGTTTTTT
clone size: .; J gene: TRBJ2-7; V gene: TRBV2; D gene: .; CDR3 protein: CASSENPASSYEQYF; CDR3 DNA: TGTGCCAGCAGTGAAAATCCTGCCAGCTCCTACGAGCAGTACTTC
clone size: few; J gene: TRBJ2-2; V gene: TRBV7-3; D gene: TRBD2; CDR3 protein: CASSLNSGGYTNTGELFF; CDR3 DNA: TGTGCCAGCAGCTTAAATAGCGGGGGCTACACGAACACCGGGGAGCTGTTTTTT
clone size: .; J gene: TRBJ2-1; V gene: TRBV7-6; D gene: .; CDR3 protein: CASSLAPSSYNEQFF; CDR3 DNA: TGTGCCAGCAGCTTAGCGCCCAGCTCCTACAATGAGCAGTTCTTC
clone size: .; J gene: TRBJ2-7; V gene: TRBV7-4; D gene: .; CDR3 protein: CASSSPVSSHEQYF; CDR3 DNA: TGTGCCAGCAGCTCCCCGGTGAGCTCTCACGAGCAGTACTTC
clone size: .; J gene: TRBJ2-5; V gene: TRBV6-6; D gene: .; CDR3 protein: CASSSPRGGGETQYF; CDR3 DNA: TGTGCCAGCAGTTCCCCCAGGGGGGGGGGAGAGACCCAGTACTTC
clone size: few; J gene: TRBJ2-4; V gene: TRBV7-3; D gene: TRBD2; CDR3 protein: CASSLVTGGNIQYF; CDR3 DNA: TGTGCCAGCAGCTTAGTCACGGGGGGAAACATTCAGTACTTC
clone size: .; J gene: TRBJ1-4; V gene: TRBV11-2; D gene: .; CDR3 protein: CASSSRQLNEKLFF; CDR3 DNA: TGTGCCAGCAGCTCCCGACAGTTAAATGAAAAACTGTTTTTT
clone size: .; J gene: TRBJ2-4; V gene: TRBV28; D gene: TRBD1; CDR3 protein: CASSFRPTGEEDIQYF; CDR3 DNA: TGTGCCAGCAGTTTTCGCCCGACAGGGGAGGAGGACATTCAGTACTTC
clone size: .; J gene: TRBJ2-1; V gene: TRBV20-1; D gene: .; CDR3 protein: CSARDRSNNEQFF; CDR3 DNA: TGCAGTGCTAGAGATCGGTCCAACAATGAGCAGTTCTTC
clone size: few; J gene: TRBJ2-2; V gene: TRBV12-3/TRBV12-4; D gene: .; CDR3 protein: CASSSLTAANTGELFF; CDR3 DNA: TGTGCCAGCAGTTCCCTGACGGCTGCGAACACCGGGGAGCTGTTTTTT
clone size: .; J gene: TRBJ1-1; V gene: TRBV7-2; D gene: .; CDR3 protein: CASSEGVNTEAFF; CDR3 DNA: TGTGCCAGCAGCGAGGGGGTGAACACTGAAGCTTTCTTT
clone size: .; J gene: TRBJ2-2; V gene: TRBV27; D gene: TRBD1; CDR3 protein: CASSLTGDTGELFF; CDR3 DNA: TGTGCCAGCAGTTTAACAGGGGACACCGGGGAGCTGTTTTTT
clone size: few; J gene: TRBJ2-7; V gene: TRBV19; D gene: .; CDR3 protein: CASSIDGQNYEQYF; CDR3 DNA: TGTGCCAGTAGTATAGACGGGCAGAACTACGAGCAGTACTTC
clone size: few; J gene: TRBJ2-7; V gene: TRBV6-5; D gene: TRBD1; CDR3 protein: CASTGWTGGSSYEQYF; CDR3 DNA: TGTGCCAGCACCGGATGGACAGGGGGGTCCTCCTACGAGCAGTACTTC
clone size: .; J gene: TRBJ2-5; V gene: TRBV29-1; D gene: TRBD1; CDR3 protein: CSAPGQYQETQYF; CDR3 DNA: TGCAGCGCCCCGGGACAGTACCAAGAGACCCAGTACTTC
clone size: .; J gene: TRBJ2-7; V gene: TRBV7-8; D gene: TRBD2; CDR3 protein: CASSLGGLAGVYEQYF; CDR3 DNA: TGTGCCAGCAGCCTAGGGGGACTAGCGGGTGTTTACGAGCAGTACTTC
clone size: few; J gene: TRBJ2-7; V gene: TRBV28; D gene: .; CDR3 protein: CASSLSGAGSSYEQYF; CDR3 DNA: TGTGCCAGCAGTTTATCGGGGGCGGGTTCCTCCTACGAGCAGTACTTC
clone size: .; J gene: TRBJ1-1; V gene: TRBV4-2; D gene: .; CDR3 protein: CASSQDRGEAFF; CDR3 DNA: TGTGCCAGCAGCCAAGATCGGGGTGAAGCTTTCTTT
clone size: .; J gene: TRBJ2-1; V gene: TRBV12-5; D gene: TRBD1; CDR3 protein: CASGPRTGYNEQFF; CDR3 DNA: TGTGCTAGTGGTCCTCGGACAGGATACAATGAGCAGTTCTTC
clone size: once; J gene: TRBJ2-2; V gene: TRBV3-1; D gene: .; CDR3 protein: CASNYGGAGELFF; CDR3 DNA: TGTGCCAGCAACTACGGGGGAGCCGGGGAGCTGTTTTTT
clone size: .; J gene: TRBJ2-3; V gene: TRBV19; D gene: .; CDR3 protein: CATNLGAGDTQYF; CDR3 DNA: TGTGCCACCAACCTGGGGGCCGGAGATACGCAGTATTTT
clone size: .; J gene: TRBJ1-6; V gene: TRBV7-3; D gene: .; CDR3 protein: CASGPTGYNSPLHF; CDR3 DNA: TGTGCCAGCGGGCCGACAGGCTATAATTCACCCCTCCACTTT
clone size: .; J gene: TRBJ2-3; V gene: TRBV20-1; D gene: .; CDR3 protein: CSPRDWTSDTQYF; CDR3 DNA: TGCAGTCCTAGAGATTGGACTTCGGATACGCAGTATTTT
clone size: .; J gene: TRBJ2-3; V gene: TRBV6-1; D gene: TRBD2; CDR3 protein: CASRSGLAVTDTQYF; CDR3 DNA: TGTGCCAGCAGATCCGGACTAGCGGTCACAGATACGCAGTATTTT
clone size: .; J gene: TRBJ1-6; V gene: TRBV6-5; D gene: .; CDR3 protein: CASSYGSSYNSPLHF; CDR3 DNA: TGTGCCAGCAGTTACGGGAGCTCCTATAATTCACCCCTCCACTTT
clone size: .; J gene: TRBJ1-4; V gene: TRBV7-8; D gene: .; CDR3 protein: CASSLVPGSEKLFF; CDR3 DNA: TGTGCCAGCAGCTTAGTCCCAGGGAGTGAAAAACTGTTTTTT
clone size: .; J gene: TRBJ1-1; V gene: TRBV19; D gene: .; CDR3 protein: CASSMDSLSSTEAFF; CDR3 DNA: TGTGCCAGTAGTATGGACAGCTTATCAAGCACTGAAGCTTTCTTT
clone size: once; J gene: TRBJ2-7; V gene: TRBV7-3; D gene: TRBD1; CDR3 protein: CASSLGQGTHEQYF; CDR3 DNA: TGTGCCAGCAGCTTGGGACAGGGCACCCACGAGCAGTACTTC
clone size: few; J gene: TRBJ2-5; V gene: TRBV7-6; D gene: TRBD2; CDR3 protein: CASSGASGLQETQYF; CDR3 DNA: TGTGCCAGCAGCGGCGCTAGCGGTCTACAAGAGACCCAGTACTTC
clone size: .; J gene: TRBJ2-3; V gene: TRBV7-8; D gene: .; CDR3 protein: CASSLTGYTDTQYF; CDR3 DNA: TGTGCCAGCAGCTTAACAGGTTATACAGATACGCAGTATTTT
clone size: .; J gene: TRBJ1-5; V gene: TRBV6-8; D gene: TRBD1; CDR3 protein: CASREYRGGNQPQHF; CDR3 DNA: TGTGCCAGCAGGGAATACAGGGGGGGAAATCAGCCCCAGCATTTT
clone size: .; J gene: TRBJ2-3; V gene: TRBV18; D gene: .; CDR3 protein: CASSSESTDTQYF; CDR3 DNA: TGTGCCAGCTCCTCTGAGAGCACAGATACGCAGTATTTT
clone size: .; J gene: TRBJ1-5; V gene: TRBV5-7; D gene: .; CDR3 protein: CASTREERQPQHF; CDR3 DNA: TGTGCCAGCACCCGGGAGGAACGACAGCCCCAGCATTTT
clone size: .; J gene: TRBJ1-1; V gene: TRBV7-4; D gene: .; CDR3 protein: CASSSPLYTEAFF; CDR3 DNA: TGTGCCAGCAGCTCCCCCCTTTATACTGAAGCTTTCTTT
clone size: .; J gene: TRBJ2-3; V gene: TRBV6-1; D gene: .; CDR3 protein: CASSESRTPADTQYF; CDR3 DNA: TGTGCCAGCAGTGAAAGCCGGACGCCCGCAGATACGCAGTATTTT
clone size: few; J gene: TRBJ1-5; V gene: TRBV6-2/TRBV6-3; D gene: TRBD1; CDR3 protein: CASRDLQGAGNQPQHF; CDR3 DNA: TGTGCCAGCAGGGACCTACAGGGGGCTGGCAATCAGCCCCAGCATTTT
clone size: many; J gene: TRBJ2-2; V gene: TRBV10-3; D gene: TRBD2; CDR3 protein: CAISEFNEGQGTSTGELFF; CDR3 DNA: TGTGCCATCAGTGAGTTTAACGAAGGCCAGGGGACTAGCACCGGGGAGCTGTTTTTT
clone size: .; J gene: TRBJ1-2; V gene: TRBV20-1; D gene: .; CDR3 protein: CSAPGWGAQGYTF; CDR3 DNA: TGCAGTGCTCCTGGGTGGGGGGCGCAGGGCTACACCTTC
clone size: .; J gene: TRBJ2-1; V gene: TRBV6-5; D gene: .; CDR3 protein: CASSYSGGVSYNEQFF; CDR3 DNA: TGTGCCAGCAGTTACTCGGGCGGTGTCTCCTACAATGAGCAGTTCTTC
clone size: .; J gene: TRBJ1-6; V gene: TRBV20-1; D gene: TRBD1; CDR3 protein: CSADPRDSNSPLHF; CDR3 DNA: TGCAGTGCCGATCCCCGGGACAGTAATTCACCCCTCCACTTT
clone size: .; J gene: TRBJ2-7; V gene: TRBV19; D gene: TRBD2; CDR3 protein: CASSERREFAEQYF; CDR3 DNA: TGTGCCAGTTCAGAGCGGCGGGAGTTCGCCGAGCAGTACTTC
clone size: .; J gene: TRBJ2-1; V gene: TRBV15; D gene: TRBD2; CDR3 protein: CAITSGIYNEQFF; CDR3 DNA: TGTGCCATTACTAGCGGGATCTACAATGAGCAGTTCTTC
clone size: .; J gene: TRBJ1-1; V gene: TRBV5-1; D gene: .; CDR3 protein: CASRPSGDTEAFF; CDR3 DNA: TGCGCCAGCAGACCGTCTGGGGACACTGAAGCTTTCTTT
clone size: many; J gene: TRBJ2-3; V gene: TRBV11-2; D gene: .; CDR3 protein: CASSLGATRPGRDTQYF; CDR3 DNA: TGTGCCAGCAGCTTAGGGGCTACCCGTCCGGGGAGAGATACGCAGTATTTT
clone size: .; J gene: TRBJ2-3; V gene: TRBV29-1; D gene: .; CDR3 protein: CSVQKDTQYF; CDR3 DNA: TGCAGCGTTCAGAAGGATACGCAGTATTTT
clone size: .; J gene: TRBJ2-5; V gene: TRBV4-1; D gene: TRBD2; CDR3 protein: CASSQGGGFRLLEETQYF; CDR3 DNA: TGCGCCAGCAGCCAAGGGGGGGGGTTTCGACTGCTAGAAGAGACCCAGTACTTC
clone size: .; J gene: TRBJ2-3; V gene: TRBV12-3/TRBV12-4; D gene: TRBD1; CDR3 protein: CASSFWTGLDTQYF; CDR3 DNA: TGTGCCAGCAGTTTCTGGACAGGTTTGGATACGCAGTATTTT